One sample yielded the 2 T cell receptor beta chains listed below, sequenced in a study of T cell responses to AZD1222 COVID-19 vaccine. Sequencing was performed with immunoSEQ multiplex PCR; in TCRdb, only in-frame clones are kept and a portion is missing. The table lists around 60,000 clones, about 90% of them singletons. Sample: peripheral blood, taken on day 0 of AZD1222 vaccination. These receptor sequences come from an adult in good health.

The DNA of the CDR3 is TGTGCCAGTAGTATTTGGGCAGGGACGGAGACCGGGGAGCTGTTTTTT. Its protein product is CASSIWAGTETGELFF. The V call is TRBV19, the J call TRBJ2-2; either TRBD1 or TRBD2 may fit D (5 bases each). The germline V and J ends were trimmed by 3 bases and 5 bases, with 16 bases remaining between them. The CDR3 is 16 residues long. CDR1 is LNHDA, CDR2 SQIVND, per germline (reference sequence).

The chain joins TRBV18 to TRBJ1-5; D is ambiguous. Trimming removed 2 bases at V and 4 bases at J, with 6 bases between. This CDR3 comprises 13 residues. Germline V gene sequence: CDR1 KGHSH, CDR2 LQKENI. In nucleotides, the CDR3 is TGTGCCAGCTCACCAGTCCTAAATCAGCCCCAGCATTTT. Protein: CASSPVLNQPQHF.